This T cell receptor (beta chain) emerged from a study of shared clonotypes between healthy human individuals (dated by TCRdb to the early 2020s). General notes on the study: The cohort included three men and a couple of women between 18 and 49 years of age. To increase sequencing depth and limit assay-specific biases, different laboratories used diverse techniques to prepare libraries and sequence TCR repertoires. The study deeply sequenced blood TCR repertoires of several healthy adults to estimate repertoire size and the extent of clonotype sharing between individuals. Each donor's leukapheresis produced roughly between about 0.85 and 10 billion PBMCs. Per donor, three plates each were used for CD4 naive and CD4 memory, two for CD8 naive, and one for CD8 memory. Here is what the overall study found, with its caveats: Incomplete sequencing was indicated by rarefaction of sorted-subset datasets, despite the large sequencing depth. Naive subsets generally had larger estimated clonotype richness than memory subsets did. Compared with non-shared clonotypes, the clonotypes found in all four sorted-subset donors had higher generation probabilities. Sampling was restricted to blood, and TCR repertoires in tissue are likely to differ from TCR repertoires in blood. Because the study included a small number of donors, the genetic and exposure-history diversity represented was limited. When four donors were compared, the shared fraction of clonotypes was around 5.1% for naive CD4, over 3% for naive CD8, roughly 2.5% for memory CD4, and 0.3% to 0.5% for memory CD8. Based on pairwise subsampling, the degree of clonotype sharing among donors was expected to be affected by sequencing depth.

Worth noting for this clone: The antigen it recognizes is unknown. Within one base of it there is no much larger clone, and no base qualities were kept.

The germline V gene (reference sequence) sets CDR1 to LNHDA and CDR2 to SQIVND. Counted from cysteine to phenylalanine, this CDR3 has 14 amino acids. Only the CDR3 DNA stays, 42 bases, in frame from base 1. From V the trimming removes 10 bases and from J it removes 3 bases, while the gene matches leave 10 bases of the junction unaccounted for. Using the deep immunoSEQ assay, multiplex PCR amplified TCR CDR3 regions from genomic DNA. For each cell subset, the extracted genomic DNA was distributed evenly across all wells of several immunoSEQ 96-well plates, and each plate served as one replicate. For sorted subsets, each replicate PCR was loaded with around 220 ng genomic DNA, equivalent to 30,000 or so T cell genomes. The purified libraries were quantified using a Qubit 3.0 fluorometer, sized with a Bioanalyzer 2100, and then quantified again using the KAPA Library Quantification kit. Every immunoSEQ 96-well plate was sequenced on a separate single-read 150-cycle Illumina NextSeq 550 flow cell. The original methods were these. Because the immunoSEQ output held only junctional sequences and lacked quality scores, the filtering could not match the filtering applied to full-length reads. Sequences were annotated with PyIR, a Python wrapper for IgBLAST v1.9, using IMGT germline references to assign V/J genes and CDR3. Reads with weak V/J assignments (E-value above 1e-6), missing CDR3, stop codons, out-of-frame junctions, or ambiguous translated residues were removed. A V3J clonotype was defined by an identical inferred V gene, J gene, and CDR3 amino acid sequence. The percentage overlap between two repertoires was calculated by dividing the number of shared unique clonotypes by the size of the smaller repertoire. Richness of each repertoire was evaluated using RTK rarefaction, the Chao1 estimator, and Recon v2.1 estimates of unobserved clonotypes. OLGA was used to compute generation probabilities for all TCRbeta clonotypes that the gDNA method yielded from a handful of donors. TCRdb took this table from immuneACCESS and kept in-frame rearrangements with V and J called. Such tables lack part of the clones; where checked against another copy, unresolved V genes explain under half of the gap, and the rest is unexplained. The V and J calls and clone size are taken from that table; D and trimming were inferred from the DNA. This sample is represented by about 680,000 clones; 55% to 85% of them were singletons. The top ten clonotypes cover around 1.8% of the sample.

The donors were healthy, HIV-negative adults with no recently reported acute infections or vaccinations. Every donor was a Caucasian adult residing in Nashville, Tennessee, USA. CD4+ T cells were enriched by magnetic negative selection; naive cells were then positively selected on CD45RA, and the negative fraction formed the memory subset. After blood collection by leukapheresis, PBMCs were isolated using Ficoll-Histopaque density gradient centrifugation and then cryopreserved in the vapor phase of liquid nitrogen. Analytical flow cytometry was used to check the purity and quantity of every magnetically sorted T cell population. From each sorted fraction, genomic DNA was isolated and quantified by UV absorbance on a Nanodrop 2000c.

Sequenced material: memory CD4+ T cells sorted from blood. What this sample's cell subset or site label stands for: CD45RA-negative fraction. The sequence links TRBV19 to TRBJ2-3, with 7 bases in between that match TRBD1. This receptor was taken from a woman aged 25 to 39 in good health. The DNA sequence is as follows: TGTGCCACTGGGACAGCGGCGGATACAGATACGCAGTATTTT. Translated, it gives CATGTAADTDTQYF.